This T cell receptor (beta chain) was sequenced in a study of blood T cells in healthy people across ages. Comments on this clonotype: Its antigen is unknown.

The use of a sample-barcoded 5' primer and a J-beta primer mix characterized a second PCR of about 7 to 12 cycles. MiXCR, applied by TCRdb to the 5' RACE reads, yields one record per CDR3 protein. Here the sample spans fewer than 1.5 million distinct CDR3 sequences, 42% being singletons. Notes on the study in general: Observed TCR beta diversity per million T cells went down as age went up. This fall followed a roughly linear course with age.

CDR1 is DFQATT and CDR2 is SNEGSKA in the germline V gene (reference sequence). This CDR3 has 16 residues. The trim removed 3 bases at V and 11 bases at J, leaving 18 bases unmatched. Those donating, healthy Caucasian individuals from Russia, were aged roughly 6 to 95. Sequenced material: blood. This receptor was obtained from a woman younger than 35 in good health. This chain uses TRBV20-1 with TRBJ2-5; 10 nucleotides agree with TRBD2. CDR3 loop: CSASGPLAGEYNEQYF. In nucleotides, the CDR3 is TGCAGTGCTAGTGGGCCCCTAGCGGGAGAATACAATGAGCAGTACTTC.